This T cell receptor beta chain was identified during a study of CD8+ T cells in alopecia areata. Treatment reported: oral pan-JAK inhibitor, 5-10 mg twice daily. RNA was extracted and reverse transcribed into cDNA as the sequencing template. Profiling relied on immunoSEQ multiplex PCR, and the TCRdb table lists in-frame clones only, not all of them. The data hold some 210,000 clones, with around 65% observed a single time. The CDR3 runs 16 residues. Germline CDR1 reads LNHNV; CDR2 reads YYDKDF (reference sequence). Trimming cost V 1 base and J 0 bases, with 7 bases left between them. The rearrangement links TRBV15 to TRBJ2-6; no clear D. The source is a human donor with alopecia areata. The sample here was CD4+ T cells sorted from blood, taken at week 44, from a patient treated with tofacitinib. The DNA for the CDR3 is TGTGCCACCAGCAGAGGACATATCTCTGGGGCCAACGTCCTGACTTTC. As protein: CATSRGHISGANVLTF.